This T cell receptor beta chain was obtained from a study of blood T cell repertoires in COVID-19. Across the whole study: The samples span acute and convalescent COVID-19 from the United States, Italy and Spain.

The data were produced by immunoSEQ multiplex PCR, yet TCRdb's version contains in-frame clones alone and is incomplete. The table shows fewer than 200,000 clones, with around 82% occurring only once. CDR1 is SGDLS, CDR2 YYNGEE, per germline. CDR3 length: 14 amino acids. Between the trimmed V and J ends, which lost 1 base and 3 bases, there was a span of 11 bases. The sample taken for sequencing was PBMCs or T cells enriched from blood (not recorded which). The receptor was derived from a woman between 50 and 59 years old in a cohort exposed to, infected with or recovered from COVID-19 (not recorded which). The V and J genes are TRBV9 and TRBJ2-7; tentative D call: TRBD2 (5 bases). This CDR3 reads CASSVHSTSYEQYF. In nucleotides, the CDR3 is TGTGCCAGCAGCGTACACTCTACTAGCTACGAGCAGTACTTC.